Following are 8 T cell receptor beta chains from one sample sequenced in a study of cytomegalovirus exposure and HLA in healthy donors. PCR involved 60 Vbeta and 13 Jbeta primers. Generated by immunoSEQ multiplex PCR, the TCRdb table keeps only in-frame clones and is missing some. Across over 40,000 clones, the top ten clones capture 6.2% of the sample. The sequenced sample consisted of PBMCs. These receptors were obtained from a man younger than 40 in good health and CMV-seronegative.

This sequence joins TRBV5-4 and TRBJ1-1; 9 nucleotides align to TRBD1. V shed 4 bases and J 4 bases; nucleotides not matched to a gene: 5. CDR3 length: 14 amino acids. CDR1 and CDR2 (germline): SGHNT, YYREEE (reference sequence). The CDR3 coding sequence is TGTGCCAGCAGCCACAGGGGGCAGGCCACTGAAGCTTTCTTT. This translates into CASSHRGQATEAFF.

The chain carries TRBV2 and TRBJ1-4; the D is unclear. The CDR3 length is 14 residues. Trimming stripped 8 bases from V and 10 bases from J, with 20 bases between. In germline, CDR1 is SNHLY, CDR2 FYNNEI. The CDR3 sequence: CASAGRFIFAKLFF. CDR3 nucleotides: TGTGCCAGCGCCGGGAGGTTTATTTTTGCAAAACTGTTTTTT.

CDR3 residues: CASSLDPGKIAYEQYF. The CDR3 nucleotides read TGCGCCAGCAGCTTGGATCCGGGGAAAATCGCCTACGAGCAGTACTTC. V usage is TRBV5-1 and J usage is TRBJ2-7; tentative D call: TRBD2 (5 bases). The germline V and J ends were trimmed by 0 bases and 2 bases, with 15 bases remaining between them. There are 16 residues in the CDR3. Looked up from germline, CDR1 is SGHRS and CDR2 is YFSETQ.

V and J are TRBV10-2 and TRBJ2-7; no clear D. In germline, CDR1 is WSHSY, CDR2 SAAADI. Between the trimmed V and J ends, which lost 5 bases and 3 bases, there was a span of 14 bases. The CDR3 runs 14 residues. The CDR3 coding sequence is TGCGCCAGCAGTTTTGGCCTTACAGACTACGAGCAGTACTTC. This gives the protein CASSFGLTDYEQYF.

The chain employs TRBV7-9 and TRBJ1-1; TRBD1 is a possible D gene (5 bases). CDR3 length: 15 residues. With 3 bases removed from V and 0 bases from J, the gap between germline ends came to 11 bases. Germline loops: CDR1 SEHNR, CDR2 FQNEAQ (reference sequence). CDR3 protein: CASSFGGVVNTEAFF. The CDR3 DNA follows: TGTGCCAGCAGCTTCGGGGGTGTTGTGAACACTGAAGCTTTCTTT.

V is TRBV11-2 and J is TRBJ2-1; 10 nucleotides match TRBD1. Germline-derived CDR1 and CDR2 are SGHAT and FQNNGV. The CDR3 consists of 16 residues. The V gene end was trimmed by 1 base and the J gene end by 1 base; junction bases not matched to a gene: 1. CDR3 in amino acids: CASSLGTGGSYNEQFF. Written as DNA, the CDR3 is TGTGCCAGCAGCTTAGGGACAGGGGGTTCCTACAATGAGCAGTTCTTC.

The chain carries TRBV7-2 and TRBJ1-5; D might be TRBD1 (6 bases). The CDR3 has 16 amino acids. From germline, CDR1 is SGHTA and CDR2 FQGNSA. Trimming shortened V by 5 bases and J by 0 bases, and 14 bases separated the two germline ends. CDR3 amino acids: CASSLDSRYSNQPQHF. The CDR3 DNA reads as TGTGCCAGCAGCCTGGACAGTCGTTATAGCAATCAGCCCCAGCATTTT.

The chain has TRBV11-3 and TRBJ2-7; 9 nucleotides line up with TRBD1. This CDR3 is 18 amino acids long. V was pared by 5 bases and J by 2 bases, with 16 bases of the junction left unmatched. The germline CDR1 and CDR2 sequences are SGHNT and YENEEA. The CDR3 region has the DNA TGTGCCAGCAGCCCGGGACAGGGAGGCTTTTCGAGACCCTACGAGCAGTACTTC. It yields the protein CASSPGQGGFSRPYEQYF.